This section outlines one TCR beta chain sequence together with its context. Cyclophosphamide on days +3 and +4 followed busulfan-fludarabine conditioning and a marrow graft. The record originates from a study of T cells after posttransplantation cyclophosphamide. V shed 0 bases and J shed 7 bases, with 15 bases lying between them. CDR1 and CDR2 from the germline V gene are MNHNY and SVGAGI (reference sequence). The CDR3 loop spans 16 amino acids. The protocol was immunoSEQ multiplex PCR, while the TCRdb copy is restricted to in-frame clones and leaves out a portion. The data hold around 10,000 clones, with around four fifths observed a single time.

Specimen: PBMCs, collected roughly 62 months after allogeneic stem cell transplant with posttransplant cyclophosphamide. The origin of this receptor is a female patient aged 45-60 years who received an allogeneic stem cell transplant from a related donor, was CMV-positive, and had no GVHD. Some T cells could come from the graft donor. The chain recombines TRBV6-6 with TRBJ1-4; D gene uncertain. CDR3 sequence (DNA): TGTGCCAGCAGTTACTCCCCGTTATGGGCTGGTGAAAAACTGTTTTTT. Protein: CASSYSPLWAGEKLFF.